A single sample gave rise to the 17 T cell receptor beta chains below, sequenced in a study of response to subunit inactivated influenza vaccine (dated by TCRdb to 2017 to 2018). The library was obtained by RT-PCR. TCRdb lists the instrument as Illumina HiSeq 2500. TCRdb trimmed public reads at Q25 via fastp, called clones via MiXCR and kept in-frame beta chains. Every distinct CDR3 protein forms one entry, paired with its most common genes and DNA. The sample yields 150,000 to 200,000 distinct CDR3 sequences; 9.5% to 15% were counted once. Approximately 30% of the sample comes from the top ten. The same specimen was also included in a second study, on T cells expressing NK-cell markers. In that second paper, the authors write: TCR beta cDNA libraries were made by 5'RACE template switching that added a universal primer site and unique molecular identifiers.

Sequencing used CD8+ T cells sorted from PBMCs, obtained 11 to 12 days after vaccination. The receptors were gathered from a man in his forties or fifties who received an inactivated influenza vaccine. Donor details come from another sample of the same person, matched by shared clones.

This clonotype was seen a few times. The rearrangement links TRBV25-1 to TRBJ2-7; D perhaps matches TRBD1 (6 bases). The germline V and J ends were trimmed by 6 bases and 5 bases, with 17 bases remaining between them. The CDR3 spans 14 residues. Germline V lookup: CDR1 MGHDK, CDR2 SYGVNS. The chain's CDR3 is CASSRTGTKHEQYF. The CDR3 DNA sequence: TGTGCCAGCAGCCGGACCGGGACAAAGCACGAGCAGTACTTC.

V and J are TRBV3-1 and TRBJ2-1; 8 bases match TRBD2. From germline, CDR1 is LGHDT and CDR2 YNNKEL (reference sequence). Trimming took 4 bases from V and 10 from J; bases not matched to a gene: 9. This CDR3 has 14 amino acids. This chain's CDR3 is CASSPSLSGGEQFF. Here the CDR3 DNA reads TGTGCCAGCAGCCCGTCCCTGAGCGGGGGCGAGCAGTTCTTC.

This clonotype was seen more than once but under ten times. The rearrangement links TRBV5-6 to TRBJ2-7; D is ambiguous. This CDR3 contains 13 residues. CDR1 is SGHDT and CDR2 is YYEEEE in the germline V gene. Trimming cost V 0 bases and J 7 bases, with 11 bases left between them. The CDR3 is CASSLDGPTEQYF. The CDR3 nucleotides are TGTGCCAGCAGCTTGGACGGACCTACAGAGCAGTACTTC. Using reference TRBV5-6 and TRBJ2-7 for the parts outside the CDR3, the full variable domain is DAGVTQSPTHLIKTRGQQVTLRCSPKSGHDTVSWYQQALGQGPQFIFQYYEEEERQRGNFPDRFSGHQFPNYSSELNVNALLLGDSALYLCASSLDGPTEQYFGPGTRLTVT.

In this sample, this clonotype turned up a few times. The CDR3 nucleotides are TGTGCCAGCAGTCCGGGGACAGCTCCGAACTATGGCTACACCTTC. Translating it yields CASSPGTAPNYGYTF. This chain connects TRBV27 to TRBJ1-2; 7 nucleotides align to TRBD1. Unmatched junction bases numbered 8, after V lost 5 bases and J lost 2 bases. This CDR3 comprises 15 residues. Germline loops: CDR1 MNHEY, CDR2 SMNVEV (reference sequence).

There are many counts of this clonotype. J is TRBJ2-1 and V is TRBV6-5; D unresolved. In germline, CDR1 is MNHEY, CDR2 SVGAGI. V was clipped by 5 bases and J by 10 bases, with 9 bases between them. There are 11 residues in the CDR3. CDR3 sequence: CASSNWEEQFF. The CDR3 coding sequence is TGTGCCAGCAGTAACTGGGAAGAGCAGTTCTTC.

V and J are TRBV30 and TRBJ2-6, with D possibly TRBD1 on 5 matching bases. CDR3 length: 16 residues. V was shortened by 1 base and J by 1 base, with 11 bases between the two germline ends. Per germline, CDR1 GTSNPN and CDR2 SVGIG (reference sequence). In DNA form, the CDR3 reads TGTGCCTGGAGTGGGGGCGGTATTTCTGGGGCCAACGTCCTGACTTTC. This sequence encodes CAWSGGGISGANVLTF.

The chain employs TRBV2 and TRBJ2-6; TRBD2 aligns across 7 bases. The CDR3 spans 15 residues. Germline V gene lookup returns CDR1 SNHLY and CDR2 FYNNEI. With 1 base clipped from V and 3 bases from J, the junction kept 0 bases outside the gene matches. CDR3 residues: CASSEGGGGANVLTF. DNA for the CDR3: TGTGCCAGCAGTGAAGGGGGGGGTGGGGCCAACGTCCTGACTTTC.

Only a few counts were recorded for this clonotype. V and J are TRBV19 and TRBJ1-1; D is uncertain. CDR1 is LNHDA and CDR2 is SQIVND in the germline V gene (reference sequence). V was shortened by 6 bases and J by 4 bases, with 6 bases between the two germline ends. This CDR3 region has 11 residues. This CDR3 reads CASSAFTEAFF. The CDR3 DNA is TGTGCCAGTAGCGCATTCACTGAAGCTTTCTTT.

The V gene is TRBV28, the J gene TRBJ2-7; TRBD1 is a possible D gene (6 bases). Trimming removed 8 bases from V and 0 bases from J, with 8 bases in between. The CDR3 loop spans 12 amino acids. Germline-derived CDR1 and CDR2 are MDHEN and SYDVKM. The CDR3 spells CASRDNSYEQYF. CDR3 nucleotide sequence: TGTGCCAGCCGGGACAACTCCTACGAGCAGTACTTC.

The chain uses TRBV6-2 or TRBV6-3 and TRBJ1-2; D is ambiguous. With 4 bases removed from V and 6 bases from J, the gap between germline ends came to 21 bases. The V gene's germline CDR1 is MNHEY and CDR2 SVGEGT. This CDR3 has 16 residues. In DNA, the CDR3 is TGTGCCAGCAGTTTCCCGAATACGATCGGCTATGATGGCTACACCTTC. Translating gives CASSFPNTIGYDGYTF.

The chain employs TRBV5-4 and TRBJ2-1, with D perhaps being TRBD1 or TRBD2 (5 bases each). CDR3 size: 18 residues. Germline V gene lookup returns CDR1 SGHNT and CDR2 YYREEE (reference sequence). The V and J ends lost 0 bases and 2 bases respectively, with 18 bases between them. CDR3 region: CASSLVPGTISPYNEQFF. In DNA form, the CDR3 reads TGTGCCAGCAGCTTGGTTCCGGGGACGATTAGCCCCTACAATGAGCAGTTCTTC. The whole variable domain, remainder taken from reference TRBV5-4 and TRBJ2-1, is ETGVTQSPTHLIKTRGQQVTLRCSSQSGHNTVSWYQQALGQGPQFIFQYYREEENGRGNFPPRFSGLQFPNYSSELNVNALELDDSALYLCASSLVPGTISPYNEQFFGPGTRLTVL.

This clonotype was detected a few times. The chain joins TRBV7-9 to TRBJ1-1; no reliable D call. This CDR3 region has 16 residues. Germline V gene data show CDR1 as SEHNR and CDR2 as FQNEAQ (reference sequence). The V and J ends lost 2 bases and 4 bases respectively, with 17 bases between them. The CDR3 DNA follows: TGTGCCAGCAGCTTACACCGGGCCCCCTCAGGCACTGAAGCTTTCTTT. This sequence encodes CASSLHRAPSGTEAFF. Filled out from reference TRBV7-9 and TRBJ1-1, the complete variable domain reads DTGVSQNPRHKITKRGQNVTFRCDPISEHNRLYWYRQTLGQGPEFLTYFQNEAQLEKSRLLSDRFSAERPKGSFSTLEIQRTEQGDSAMYLCASSLHRAPSGTEAFFGQGTRLTVV.

The sample holds many counts of this clonotype. V and J are TRBV29-1 and TRBJ2-1; TRBD2 matches at 12 bases. Germline V gives CDR1 SQVTM, CDR2 ANQGSEA. Germline trimming cut 5 bases from V and 2 bases from J; bases unmatched to any gene: 1. CDR3 length equals 14 residues. CDR3 sequence: CSVTSGRTYNEQFF. The CDR3 DNA reads as TGCAGCGTTACTAGCGGGAGGACCTACAATGAGCAGTTCTTC.

There are many counts of this clonotype. The V and J genes are TRBV12-3 or TRBV12-4 and TRBJ2-3; 8 positions match TRBD2. The CDR3 spans 15 residues. Unmatched junction bases numbered 8, after V lost 7 bases and J lost 2 bases. The CDR3, as DNA: TGTGCCAGCACCCCGGGGCGGGAGGTCACAGATACGCAGTATTTT. Translated: CASTPGREVTDTQYF.

This clonotype was seen a few times. CDR3 DNA: TGTGCCAGCAGCGTAGCTCTGCAGGAAATGGGGGAGCTGTTTTTT. Translating gives CASSVALQEMGELFF. This chain joins TRBV9 and TRBJ2-2; D gene unclear. V was cut by 0 bases and J by 8 bases, with 14 bases left in between. The CDR3 length is 15 residues. CDR1 and CDR2 (germline): SGDLS, YYNGEE.

This clonotype occurred many times. The chain joins TRBV11-2 to TRBJ2-1; D possibly corresponds to TRBD1 (5 bases). Germline lookup yields CDR1 SGHAT and CDR2 FQNNGV. This CDR3 contains 11 residues. V was trimmed by 10 bases and J by 8 bases, leaving 12 bases between them. CDR3 DNA: TGTGCCACGCAGGGTTCCCATGAGCAGTTCTTC. Amino acid sequence: CATQGSHEQFF.

Regarding this clonotype: Sequence at one end of the junction differs from germline and may be a read error. The chain is built from TRBV7-7 and TRBJ2-5; either TRBD1 or TRBD2 may fit D (5 bases each). The germline gives CDR1 SSHAT, CDR2 FNYEAQ (reference sequence). The CDR3 has 16 amino acids. CDR3 nucleotide sequence: TGTGCTAGCAGCTCCCACCCGGGGCCCCGACTGGAGACCCAGTACTTC. It codes for CASSSHPGPRLETQYF. Combining the CDR3 with reference TRBV7-7 and TRBJ2-5 gives the whole variable domain GAGVSQSPRYKVTKRGQDVTLRCDPISSHATLYWYQQALGQGPEFLTYFNYEAQPDKSGLPSDRFSAERPEGSISTLTIQRTEQRDSAMYRCASSSHPGPRLETQYFGPGTRLLVL.